The 21 T cell receptor beta chains given below trace back to one sample, sequenced in a study of T cells after yellow fever vaccination. TCRdb re-derived calls from the 5' RACE reads in MiXCR, one entry per CDR3 protein. The data hold approximately 550,000 distinct CDR3 sequences, with about a fifth observed a single time. Specimen: PBMCs, collected 15 days after the yellow fever booster vaccination. All receptors come from a man younger than 40 who received the YFV17D yellow fever vaccine.

This clonotype was recorded at least ten times. The chain recombines TRBV7-2 with TRBJ2-7; no definite D call. In germline, CDR1 is SGHTA, CDR2 FQGNSA. This CDR3 contains 12 residues. Trimming took 5 bases from V and 3 from J, leaving 8 bases between them. DNA for the CDR3: TGTGCCAGCAGCCTCCCCTACTACGAGCAGTACTTC. This gives the protein CASSLPYYEQYF. Full variable domain (rest looked up from reference TRBV7-2 and TRBJ2-7): GAGVSQSPSNKVTEKGKDVELRCDPISGHTALYWYRQSLGQGLEFLIYFQGNSAPDKSGLPSDRFSAERTGGSVSTLTIQRTQQEDSAVYLCASSLPYYEQYFGPGTRLTVT.

This clonotype was seen a handful of times. This chain uses TRBV9 with TRBJ2-3; 7 bases fit TRBD2. With V trimmed by 2 bases and J by 6 bases, 9 bases remained unmatched. The CDR3 runs 15 residues. CDR1 is SGDLS and CDR2 is YYNGEE in the germline V gene. This chain's CDR3 is CASSVYGTTPDTQYF. The CDR3 nucleotides read TGTGCCAGCAGCGTCTACGGGACTACCCCCGATACGCAGTATTTT.

This clonotype appeared many times. At one end, the junction sequence differs from germline, possibly due to a read error. V gene TRBV6-2 or TRBV6-3 combines with J gene TRBJ2-7; no clear D gene. Germline V gene lookup returns CDR1 MNHEY and CDR2 SVGEGT. The CDR3 length is 11 residues. CDR3 protein: CASSYDSIPHF. The CDR3 DNA follows: TGTGCCAGCAGTTACGATTCCATCCCGCACTTC.

The chain recombines TRBV2 with TRBJ2-1; no firm D call. Germline V gene sequence: CDR1 SNHLY, CDR2 FYNNEI. The CDR3 has 11 amino acids. Trimming cost V 5 bases and J 9 bases, with 8 bases left between them. In DNA form, the CDR3 reads TGTGCCAGCAGTAAGGATCGTGAGCAGTTCTTC. Its translation: CASSKDREQFF.

DNA for the CDR3: TGTGCCAGCTCACCGGGCAGGGAGAATCAGCCCCAGCATTTT. Amino acid sequence: CASSPGRENQPQHF. The chain employs TRBV18 and TRBJ1-5; weak D call: TRBD1 (5 bases). Trimming pared 3 bases from V and 4 bases from J, leaving 10 bases between. The CDR3 length is 14 residues. CDR1 and CDR2 (germline): KGHSH, LQKENI.

The rearrangement uses TRBV7-9 and TRBJ2-3; D remains ambiguous. CDR1 and CDR2 (germline): SEHNR, FQNEAQ (reference sequence). The V and J ends lost 1 base and 0 bases respectively, with 8 bases between them. This CDR3 has 15 residues. CDR3 nucleotide sequence: TGTGCCAGCAGCTTAGACTGGCGGAGCACAGATACGCAGTATTTT. Translating it yields CASSLDWRSTDTQYF.

This clonotype showed up just a few times. J is TRBJ2-1 and V is TRBV12-3 or TRBV12-4; TRBD2 agrees at 16 bases. CDR3 size: 20 residues. With V trimmed by 7 bases and J by 0 bases, 12 bases remained unmatched. This CDR3 reads CASNRPGTSGRGSSYNEQFF. CDR3 nucleotide sequence: TGTGCCAGCAATCGACCCGGGACTAGCGGGAGGGGGAGCTCCTACAATGAGCAGTTCTTC.

The chain joins TRBV7-2 to TRBJ2-2, with D perhaps TRBD2 (5 bases). V lost 0 bases and J 6 bases, leaving 11 bases between the germline ends. This CDR3 is built from 15 residues. Germline V gene data show CDR1 as SGHTA and CDR2 as FQGNSA. Written as DNA, the CDR3 is TGTGCCAGCAGCTTAGCAGCTAGCAAGGCCGGGGAGCTGTTTTTT. Amino acid sequence: CASSLAASKAGELFF.

This clonotype was detected a few times. The rearrangement joins TRBV20-1 to TRBJ2-1; TRBD2 might be the D (7 bases). CDR1 is DFQATT, CDR2 SNEGSKA, per germline (reference sequence). Trimming pared 3 bases from V and 6 bases from J, leaving 12 bases between. This CDR3 comprises 13 residues. Here the CDR3 reads CSASAGEGNEQFF. In DNA, the CDR3 is TGCAGTGCTAGTGCAGGGGAGGGCAATGAGCAGTTCTTC.

V gene TRBV7-8 combines with J gene TRBJ2-7; 7 bases agree with TRBD2. The CDR3 has 16 residues. The V and J ends lost 1 base and 6 bases, in that order; junction bases with no gene match: 12. In germline, CDR1 is SGHVS, CDR2 FQNEAQ. The DNA of the CDR3 is TGTGCCAGCAGCTTAGTAGATATGAGCGGGAATGTCGAGCAGTACTTC. It yields the protein CASSLVDMSGNVEQYF.

This sequence joins TRBV18 and TRBJ2-7, with D perhaps assigned TRBD1 or TRBD2 (5 bases each). CDR3 length equals 15 residues. Germline V CDR1 and CDR2: KGHSH, LQKENI. The V end lost 5 bases, the J end lost 5 bases, and 19 bases lay between the germline ends. CDR3 nucleotide sequence: TGTGCCAGCTCAGCCGGCTCAGGGAGAACAAACGAGCAGTACTTC. Its protein product is CASSAGSGRTNEQYF.

The rearrangement joins TRBV10-3 to TRBJ2-1; D is possibly TRBD2 (6 bases). V was cut by 0 bases and J by 0 bases, with 12 bases left in between. Germline V gives CDR1 ENHRY, CDR2 SYGVKD. The CDR3 contains 17 residues. CDR3 coding DNA: TGTGCCATCAGTGAGTCTCCTAGCGCTTTCTCCTACAATGAGCAGTTCTTC. It yields the protein CAISESPSAFSYNEQFF.

This chain uses TRBV10-3 with TRBJ2-4, with D perhaps TRBD2 (5 bases). The CDR3 has 14 amino acids. Trimming removed 4 bases from V and 6 bases from J, with 13 bases in between. CDR1 and CDR2 (germline): ENHRY, SYGVKD. The CDR3 loop reads CAISARDGINIQYF. CDR3 sequence (DNA): TGTGCCATCAGTGCCCGGGATGGGATAAACATTCAGTACTTC.

This clonotype was found a few times. An end of the junction differs from the germline gene, which may be a read error. As DNA, the CDR3 is TGCGCCAGCAGCTTGGGGCCGGCAGAGACGCAGTATTTT. Translating it yields CASSLGPAETQYF. The V gene is TRBV5-1, the J gene TRBJ2-3; no clear D gene. The CDR3 runs to 13 residues. In germline, CDR1 is SGHRS, CDR2 YFSETQ.

This sequence joins TRBV2 and TRBJ1-4, with D unclear. Trimming took off 7 bases at V and 3 bases at J, with 9 bases between the two ends. The CDR3 totals 13 residues. From germline, CDR1 is SNHLY and CDR2 FYNNEI. DNA for the CDR3: TGTGCCAGCAAGCAGTTTTCTAATGAAAAACTGTTTTTT. It yields the protein CASKQFSNEKLFF.

J is TRBJ2-5 and V is TRBV7-2; 8 bases agree with TRBD1. V lost 2 bases, J lost 5 bases, and 7 bases stayed unmatched. This CDR3 is 15 amino acids long. In germline, CDR1 is SGHTA, CDR2 FQGNSA. CDR3 DNA sequence: TGTGCCAGCAGCTTACAGGGGGCGCCCCCTGAGACCCAGTACTTC. This encodes CASSLQGAPPETQYF. The full variable domain, its missing parts supplied by reference TRBV7-2 and TRBJ2-5, is GAGVSQSPSNKVTEKGKDVELRCDPISGHTALYWYRQSLGQGLEFLIYFQGNSAPDKSGLPSDRFSAERTGGSVSTLTIQRTQQEDSAVYLCASSLQGAPPETQYFGPGTRLLVL.

CDR3 sequence (DNA): TGTGCCAGCAGTTCCGGGGGCTCGGGGAACACTGAAGCTTTCTTT. This sequence encodes CASSSGGSGNTEAFF. The genes are TRBV28 and TRBJ1-1; possibly TRBD1 for D (6 bases). The CDR3 extends over 15 amino acids. Trimming pared 4 bases from V and 1 base from J, leaving 13 bases between. Germline CDR1 is MDHEN and CDR2 is SYDVKM.

This clonotype was counted only a few times. V and J are TRBV29-1 and TRBJ2-1; 7 bases match TRBD1. The CDR3 has 12 residues. Trimming cost V 7 bases and J 5 bases; bases outside gene matches: 5. Germline CDR1 and CDR2: SQVTM and ANQGSEA. CDR3 nucleotide sequence: TGCAGCGCCGGACAGGTCGACAATGAGCAGTTCTTC. Translation gives CSAGQVDNEQFF.

This clonotype was seen only a few times. V and J are TRBV12-3 or TRBV12-4 and TRBJ1-1; no definite D call. This CDR3 is 12 amino acids long. V lost 6 bases and J lost 5, with 10 bases in between. In nucleotides, the CDR3 is TGTGCCAGCAGGCGGGGTCCGACTGAAGCTTTCTTT. This sequence encodes CASRRGPTEAFF.

This clonotype was seen more than once but under ten times. This chain connects TRBV27 to TRBJ2-1; TRBD2 agrees at 9 bases. Germline V gene sequence: CDR1 MNHEY, CDR2 SMNVEV (reference sequence). V lost 2 bases, J lost 7 bases, and 9 bases stayed unmatched. CDR3 length: 16 residues. As DNA, the CDR3 is TGTGCCAGCAGTTTAAGGGCTAGCGGGACTTTAAATGAGCAGTTCTTC. It yields the protein CASSLRASGTLNEQFF.

This clonotype turned up a few times. This chain joins TRBV6-5 and TRBJ2-3, with TRBD1 as a possible D gene (6 bases). The germline CDR1 and CDR2 sequences are MNHEY and SVGAGI. V was cut by 6 bases and J by 11 bases, with 21 bases left in between. CDR3 length: 14 amino acids. The CDR3 protein is CASRYTSGDEEQYF. In DNA form, the CDR3 reads TGTGCCAGCAGGTATACTTCAGGGGACGAGGAGCAGTATTTT.